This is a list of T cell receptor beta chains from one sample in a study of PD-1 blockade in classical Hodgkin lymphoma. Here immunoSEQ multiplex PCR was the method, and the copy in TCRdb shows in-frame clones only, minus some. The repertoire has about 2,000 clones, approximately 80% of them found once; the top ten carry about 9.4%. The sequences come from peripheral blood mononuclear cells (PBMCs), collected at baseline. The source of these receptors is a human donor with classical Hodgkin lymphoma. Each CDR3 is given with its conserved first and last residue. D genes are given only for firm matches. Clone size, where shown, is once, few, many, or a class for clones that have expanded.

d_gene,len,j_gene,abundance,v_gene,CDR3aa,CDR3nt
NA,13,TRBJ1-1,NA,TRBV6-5,CASSIRAPTEAFF,TGTGCCAGCTCCATTCGGGCACCCACTGAAGCTTTCTTT
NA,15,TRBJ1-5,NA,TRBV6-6,CASSRGRDGNQPQHF,TGTGCCAGCAGTCGCGGCAGGGATGGCAATCAGCCCCAGCATTTT
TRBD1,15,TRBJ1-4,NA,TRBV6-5,CASSRTGEVREKLFF,TGTGCCAGCAGCCGAACAGGGGAGGTTAGGGAAAAACTGTTTTTT
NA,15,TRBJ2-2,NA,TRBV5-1,CASSYRSANTGELFF,TGCGCCAGCAGTTACAGGTCCGCGAACACCGGGGAGCTGTTTTTT
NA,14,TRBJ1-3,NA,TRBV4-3,CASSQEGTGNTIYF,TGCGCCAGCAGCCAAGAAGGTACTGGAAACACCATATATTTT
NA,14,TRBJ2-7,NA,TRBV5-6,CASDKTGTSYEQYF,TGTGCCAGCGACAAGACAGGTACCTCCTACGAGCAGTACTTC
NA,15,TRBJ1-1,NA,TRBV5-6,CASSWRRDLITEAFF,TGTGCCAGCAGCTGGCGCAGGGATTTGATCACTGAAGCTTTCTTT
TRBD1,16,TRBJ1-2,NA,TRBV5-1,CASSLGEQGANYGYTF,TGCGCCAGCAGCTTGGGGGAACAGGGGGCTAACTATGGCTACACCTTC
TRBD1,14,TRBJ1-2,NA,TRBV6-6,CASSFTGGSYGYTF,TGTGCCAGCAGTTTCACAGGGGGCAGCTATGGCTACACCTTC
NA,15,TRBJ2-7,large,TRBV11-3,CASSSWSAGAYEQYF,TGTGCCAGCAGCTCCTGGAGTGCAGGGGCCTACGAGCAGTACTTC
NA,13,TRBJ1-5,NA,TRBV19,CATREDGNQPQHF,TGTGCCACTCGGGAGGATGGCAATCAGCCCCAGCATTTT
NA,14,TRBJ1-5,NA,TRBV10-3,CAISTADSNQPQHF,TGTGCCATCAGTACAGCGGATAGCAATCAGCCCCAGCATTTT
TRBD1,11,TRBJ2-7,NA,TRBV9,CASSGQGEQYF,TGTGCCAGCAGCGGACAGGGCGAGCAGTACTTC
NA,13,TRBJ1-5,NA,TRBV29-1,CSVQGTSNQPQHF,TGCAGCGTTCAAGGGACGAGCAATCAGCCCCAGCATTTT
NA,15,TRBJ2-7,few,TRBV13,CASSLSGQGGDEQYF,TGTGCCAGCAGCTTATCGGGGCAGGGGGGGGACGAGCAGTACTTC
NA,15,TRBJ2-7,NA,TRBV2,CASSDPDLDFYEQYF,TGTGCCAGCAGTGACCCGGATCTCGACTTCTACGAGCAGTACTTC
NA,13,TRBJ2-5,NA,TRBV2,CASSDSELETQYF,TGTGCCAGCAGTGATTCGGAGTTGGAGACCCAGTACTTC
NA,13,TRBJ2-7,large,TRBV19,CASSIGLSYEQYF,TGTGCCAGTAGTATTGGCTTAAGTTACGAGCAGTACTTC
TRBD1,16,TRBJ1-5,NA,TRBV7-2,CASSLPRTGDVQPQHF,TGTGCCAGCAGCTTACCCAGGACAGGGGACGTTCAGCCCCAGCATTTT
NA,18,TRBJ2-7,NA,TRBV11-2,CASSLFPEGGIRSYEQYF,TGTGCCAGCAGCTTATTTCCAGAGGGGGGGATTCGGTCCTACGAGCAGTACTTC
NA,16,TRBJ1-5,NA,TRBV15,CATSRVVGAEGQPQHF,TGTGCCACCAGCAGAGTTGTGGGGGCGGAGGGTCAGCCCCAGCATTTT
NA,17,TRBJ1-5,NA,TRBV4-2,CASTSNPQGEDNQPQHF,TGTGCCAGCACCTCCAACCCCCAGGGAGAGGACAATCAGCCCCAGCATTTT
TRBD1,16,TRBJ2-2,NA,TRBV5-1,CASSSGQGGPAGELFF,TGCGCCAGCAGCTCCGGACAGGGGGGACCGGCCGGGGAGCTGTTTTTT
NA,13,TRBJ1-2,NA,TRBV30,CAWPRPPTGGYTF,TGTGCCTGGCCTAGGCCCCCTACGGGTGGCTACACCTTC
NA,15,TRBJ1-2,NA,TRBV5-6,CASTLSSGFNYGYTF,TGTGCCAGCACCTTGTCATCGGGGTTTAACTATGGCTACACCTTC
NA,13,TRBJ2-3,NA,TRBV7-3,CASSEPGTDTQYF,TGTGCCAGCAGCGAGCCAGGGACAGATACGCAGTATTTT
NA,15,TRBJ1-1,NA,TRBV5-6,CASSFRGQTDTEAFF,TGTGCCAGCAGCTTTCGGGGCCAGACCGACACTGAAGCTTTCTTT
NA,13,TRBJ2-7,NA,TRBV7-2,CASSLSGLYEQYF,TGTGCCAGCAGCTTATCAGGGTTATACGAGCAGTACTTC
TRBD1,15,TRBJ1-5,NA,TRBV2,CASTRDRGGNQPQHF,TGTGCCAGCACCAGGGACAGGGGAGGCAATCAGCCCCAGCATTTT
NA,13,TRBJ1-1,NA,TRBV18,CASSLDLGERAFF,TGTGCCAGCTCTCTTGATCTCGGGGAGAGAGCTTTCTTT
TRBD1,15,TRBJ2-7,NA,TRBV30,CAWSVGQGAWYEQYF,TGTGCCTGGAGTGTAGGACAGGGAGCCTGGTACGAGCAGTACTTC
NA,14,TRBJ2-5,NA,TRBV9,CASSVLGAGETQYF,TGTGCCAGCAGCGTACTCGGGGCTGGGGAGACCCAGTACTTC
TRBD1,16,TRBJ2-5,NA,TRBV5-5,CASNPGQGAGGETQYF,TGTGCCAGCAATCCGGGACAGGGGGCAGGAGGAGAGACCCAGTACTTC
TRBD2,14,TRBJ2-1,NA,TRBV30,CAWRIGGAFNEQFF,TGTGCCTGGAGGATCGGGGGGGCCTTTAATGAGCAGTTCTTC
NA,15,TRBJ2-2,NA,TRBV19,CASSIGDRRTGELFF,TGTGCCAGTAGCATAGGAGACAGGCGCACCGGGGAGCTGTTTTTT
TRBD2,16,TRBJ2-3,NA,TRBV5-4,CASSSRTSGGTDTQYF,TGTGCCAGCAGCTCCAGGACTAGCGGGGGCACAGATACGCAGTATTTT
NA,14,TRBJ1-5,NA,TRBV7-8,CASSLVDGGQPQHF,TGTGCCAGCAGCTTAGTGGACGGGGGGCAGCCCCAGCATTTT
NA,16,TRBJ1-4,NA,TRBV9,CASSVGSTGGNEKLFF,TGTGCCAGCAGCGTAGGGTCGACAGGCGGTAATGAAAAACTGTTTTTT
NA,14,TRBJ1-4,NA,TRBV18,CASSPVTANEKLFF,TGTGCCAGCTCACCTGTGACAGCGAATGAAAAACTGTTTTTT
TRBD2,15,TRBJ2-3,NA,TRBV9,CASSGLAGAGDTQYF,TGTGCCAGCAGCGGCCTAGCGGGGGCAGGAGATACGCAGTATTTT
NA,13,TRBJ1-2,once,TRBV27,CASSTLGVRGYTF,TGTGCCAGCAGCACCCTGGGGGTACGGGGCTACACCTTC
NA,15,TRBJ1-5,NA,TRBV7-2,CASSAPGAGNQPQHF,TGTGCCAGCAGCGCTCCGGGGGCGGGCAATCAGCCCCAGCATTTT
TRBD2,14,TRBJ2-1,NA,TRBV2,CASSPAGGRGEQFF,TGTGCCAGCAGCCCCGCCGGAGGGAGGGGTGAGCAGTTCTTC
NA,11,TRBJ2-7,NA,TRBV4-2,CASSLGLEQYF,TGTGCCAGCAGCCTCGGACTAGAGCAGTACTTC
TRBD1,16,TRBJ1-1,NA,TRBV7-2,CASSPRGQGDLNEAFF,TGTGCCAGCAGCCCGAGGGGACAGGGGGATCTGAATGAAGCTTTCTTT
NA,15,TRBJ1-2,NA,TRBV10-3,CAISDGGSSNYGYTF,TGTGCCATCAGTGATGGCGGCAGCTCTAACTATGGCTACACCTTC
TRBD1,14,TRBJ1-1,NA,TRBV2,CASSDEAGGGRAFF,TGTGCCAGCAGTGATGAGGCAGGGGGCGGGCGAGCTTTCTTT
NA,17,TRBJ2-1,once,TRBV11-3,CASSLGFWQNSYNEQFF,TGTGCCAGCAGCTTAGGATTTTGGCAGAACTCCTACAATGAGCAGTTCTTC
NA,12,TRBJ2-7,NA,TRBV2,CASKPGSYEQYF,TGTGCCAGCAAGCCGGGCTCCTACGAGCAGTACTTC
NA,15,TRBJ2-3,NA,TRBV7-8,CASSTRDSYTDTQYF,TGTGCCAGCAGCACGCGGGACAGCTACACAGATACGCAGTATTTT
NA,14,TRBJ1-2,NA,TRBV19,CASSFRGRDYGYTF,TGTGCCAGTAGTTTCCGGGGGCGCGACTATGGCTACACCTTC
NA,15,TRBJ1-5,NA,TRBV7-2,CASSFSQDSNQPQHF,TGTGCCAGCAGCTTTTCCCAAGATAGCAATCAGCCCCAGCATTTT
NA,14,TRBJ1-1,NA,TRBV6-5,CASRPSGYQFEAFF,TGTGCCAGCCGCCCCTCAGGGTACCAATTTGAAGCTTTCTTT
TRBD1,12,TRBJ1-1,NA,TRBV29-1,CSVEQGGTEAFF,TGCAGCGTTGAGCAGGGGGGCACTGAAGCTTTCTTT
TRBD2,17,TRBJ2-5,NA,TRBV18,CASSPTGLAGYQETQYF,TGTGCCAGCTCACCGACCGGACTAGCGGGTTACCAAGAGACCCAGTACTTC
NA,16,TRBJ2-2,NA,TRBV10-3,CATEPRQGGGTGELFF,TGTGCCACCGAACCCAGACAGGGAGGTGGCACCGGGGAGCTGTTTTTT
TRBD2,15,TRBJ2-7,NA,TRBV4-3,CASSQEWTSAYEQYF,TGCGCCAGCAGCCAAGAGTGGACTAGCGCCTACGAGCAGTACTTC
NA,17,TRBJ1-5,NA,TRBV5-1,CASSLTGLQNSNQPQHF,TGCGCCAGCAGCTTGACCGGTCTTCAGAATAGCAATCAGCCCCAGCATTTT
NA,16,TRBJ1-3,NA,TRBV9,CASSPAQLSSGNTIYF,TGTGCCAGCAGCCCAGCCCAATTATCCTCTGGAAACACCATATATTTT